The present T cell receptor (beta chain) was sequenced within a study of graft-versus-host responses after intestinal transplantation. Whole-study context: Recipients had multivisceral, liver-intestinal, or isolated intestinal transplants. Study results and caveats: GvH clonotypes were identified within recipient marrow, with a subset emerging first in ileum or blood.

Deletions cut 2 bases from V and 11 bases from J, with 23 bases between. CDR3 length: 17 residues. Repertoires were generated with immunoSEQ multiplex PCR, while TCRdb's copy carries only in-frame clones and drops some. The table includes 15,000 to 25,000 clones, over 65% detected once. The starting material, graft tissue, was processed to release intraepithelial and lamina propria lymphocytes. This clone is deemed medium-sized. The antigen remains unidentified. The source of this sequence is a human patient who received an intestinal transplant, so some T cells may come from the graft donor. Sequenced here: ileum tissue, sampled approximately 20 days after intestinal transplant. The J gene is TRBJ1-6, the V gene TRBV5-3; D is possibly TRBD1 (5 bases). TRBV5-3 is recorded as an ORF, its role being uncertain. The CDR3 DNA is TGTGCCAGAAGCTTATTGCAACTTCAGGGCCGCCTTGCACCCCTCCACTTT. Translating gives CARSLLQLQGRLAPLHF.